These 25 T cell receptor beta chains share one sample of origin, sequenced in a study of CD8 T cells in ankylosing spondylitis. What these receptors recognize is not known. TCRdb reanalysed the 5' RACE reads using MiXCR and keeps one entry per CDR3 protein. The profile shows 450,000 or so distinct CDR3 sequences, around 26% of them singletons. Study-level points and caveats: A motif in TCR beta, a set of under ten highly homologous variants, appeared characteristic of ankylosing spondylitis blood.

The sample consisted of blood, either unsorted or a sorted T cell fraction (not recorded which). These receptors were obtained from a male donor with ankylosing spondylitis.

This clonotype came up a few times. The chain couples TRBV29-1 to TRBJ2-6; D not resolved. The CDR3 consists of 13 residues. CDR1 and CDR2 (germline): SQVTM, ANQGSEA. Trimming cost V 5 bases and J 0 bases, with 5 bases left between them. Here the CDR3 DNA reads TGCAGCGTTATCAGCTCTGGGGCCAACGTCCTGACTTTC. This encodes CSVISSGANVLTF. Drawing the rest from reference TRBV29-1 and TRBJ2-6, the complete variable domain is SAVISQKPSRDICQRGTSLTIQCQVDSQVTMMFWYRQQPGQSLTLIATANQGSEATYESGFVIDKFPISRPNLTFSTLTVSNMSPEDSSIYLCSVISSGANVLTFGAGSRLTVL.

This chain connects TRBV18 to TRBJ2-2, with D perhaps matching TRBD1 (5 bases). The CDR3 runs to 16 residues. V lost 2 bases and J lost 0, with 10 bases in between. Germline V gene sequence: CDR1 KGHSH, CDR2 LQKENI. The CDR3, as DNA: TGTGCCAGCTCACCATTGCAGGGTTCGAACACCGGGGAGCTGTTTTTT. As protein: CASSPLQGSNTGELFF.

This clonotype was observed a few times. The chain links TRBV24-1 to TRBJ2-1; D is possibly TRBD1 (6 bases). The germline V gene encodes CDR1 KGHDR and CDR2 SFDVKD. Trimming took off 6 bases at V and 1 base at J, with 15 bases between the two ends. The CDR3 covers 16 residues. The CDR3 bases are TGTGCCACCAGTACCTTAGTAACAGGGTCCTACAATGAGCAGTTCTTC. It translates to CATSTLVTGSYNEQFF.

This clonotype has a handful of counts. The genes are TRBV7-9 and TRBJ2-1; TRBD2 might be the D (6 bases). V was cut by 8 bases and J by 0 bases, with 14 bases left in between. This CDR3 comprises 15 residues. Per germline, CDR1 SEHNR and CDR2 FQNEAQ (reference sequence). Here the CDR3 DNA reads TGTGCCAGCTCCGAACGGGGGAGCTCCTACAATGAGCAGTTCTTC. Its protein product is CASSERGSSYNEQFF.

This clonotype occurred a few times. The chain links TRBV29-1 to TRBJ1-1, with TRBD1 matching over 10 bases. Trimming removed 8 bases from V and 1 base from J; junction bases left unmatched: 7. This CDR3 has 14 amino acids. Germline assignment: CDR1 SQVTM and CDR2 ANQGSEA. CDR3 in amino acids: CSFGQGDPNTEAFF. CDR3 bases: TGCAGCTTCGGACAGGGGGACCCGAACACTGAAGCTTTCTTT.

DNA for the CDR3: TGCAGTGCTACGGTTAGACTAGCGGGAGTCTCTGAGCAGTTCTTC. Amino acids: CSATVRLAGVSEQFF. The chain is built from TRBV20-1 and TRBJ2-1; 12 bases align to TRBD2. CDR1 is DFQATT, CDR2 SNEGSKA, per germline (reference sequence). With 4 bases clipped from V and 9 bases from J, the junction kept 10 bases outside the gene matches. This CDR3 comprises 15 residues.

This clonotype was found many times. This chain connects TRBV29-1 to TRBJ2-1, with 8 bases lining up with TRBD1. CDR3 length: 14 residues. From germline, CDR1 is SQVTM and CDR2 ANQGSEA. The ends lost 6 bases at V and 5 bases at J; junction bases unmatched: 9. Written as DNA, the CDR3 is TGCAGCGTCAAGGGCAGGGGGCGAGACAATGAGCAGTTCTTC. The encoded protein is CSVKGRGRDNEQFF.

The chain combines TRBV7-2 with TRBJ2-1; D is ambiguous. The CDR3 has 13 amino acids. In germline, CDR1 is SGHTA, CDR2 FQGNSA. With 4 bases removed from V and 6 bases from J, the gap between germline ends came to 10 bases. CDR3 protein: CASSSEWSNEQFF. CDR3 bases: TGTGCCAGCAGCTCCGAGTGGAGCAATGAGCAGTTCTTC. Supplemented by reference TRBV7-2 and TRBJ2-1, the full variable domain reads GAGVSQSPSNKVTEKGKDVELRCDPISGHTALYWYRQSLGQGLEFLIYFQGNSAPDKSGLPSDRFSAERTGGSVSTLTIQRTQQEDSAVYLCASSSEWSNEQFFGPGTRLTVL.

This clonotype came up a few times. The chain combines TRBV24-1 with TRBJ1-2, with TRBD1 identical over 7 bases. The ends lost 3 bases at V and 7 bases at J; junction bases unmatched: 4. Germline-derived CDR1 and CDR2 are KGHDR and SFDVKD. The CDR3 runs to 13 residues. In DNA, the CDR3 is TGTGCCACCAGTGATGACAGGGACGTTGGCTACACCTTC. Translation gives CATSDDRDVGYTF.

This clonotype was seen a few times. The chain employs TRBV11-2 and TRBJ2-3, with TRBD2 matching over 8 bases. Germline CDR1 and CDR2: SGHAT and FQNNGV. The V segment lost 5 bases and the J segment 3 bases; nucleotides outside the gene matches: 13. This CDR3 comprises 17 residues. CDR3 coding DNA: TGTGCCAGCAGCCCACCCCCGGGGGGGTTCTATACAGATACGCAGTATTTT. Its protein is CASSPPPGGFYTDTQYF.

The CDR3 sequence: CASSLASYRPAHEQYF. The CDR3 bases are TGTGCCAGCAGCTTAGCTTCATATCGACCCGCCCACGAGCAGTACTTC. The chain combines TRBV7-6 with TRBJ2-7; D gene ambiguous. CDR1 is SGHVS and CDR2 is FNYEAQ in the germline V gene. V lost 0 bases and J lost 5, with 17 bases in between. This CDR3 is 16 amino acids long.

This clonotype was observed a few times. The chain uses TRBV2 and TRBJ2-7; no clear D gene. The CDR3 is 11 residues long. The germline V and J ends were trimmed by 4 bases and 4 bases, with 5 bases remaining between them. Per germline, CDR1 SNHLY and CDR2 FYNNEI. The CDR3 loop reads CASSASYEQYV. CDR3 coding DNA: TGTGCCAGCAGTGCTAGTTACGAGCAGTACGTC.

The CDR3 sequence is CASSMLAGGPDTQYF. The CDR3 bases are TGTGCCAGCAGCATGCTAGCGGGAGGGCCTGATACGCAGTATTTT. The chain combines TRBV3-1 with TRBJ2-3; 12 bases fit TRBD2. The CDR3 is 15 residues long. Per germline, CDR1 LGHDT and CDR2 YNNKEL (reference sequence). V trimming: 5 bases; J trimming: 6 bases; junction bases outside the gene matches: 6.

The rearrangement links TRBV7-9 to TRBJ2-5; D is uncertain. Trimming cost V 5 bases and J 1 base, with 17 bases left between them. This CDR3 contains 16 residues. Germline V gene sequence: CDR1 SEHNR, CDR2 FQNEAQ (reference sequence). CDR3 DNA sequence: TGTGCCAGCAGCCGTTCAGGCTTTTCGCCCCAAGAGACCCAGTACTTC. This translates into CASSRSGFSPQETQYF.

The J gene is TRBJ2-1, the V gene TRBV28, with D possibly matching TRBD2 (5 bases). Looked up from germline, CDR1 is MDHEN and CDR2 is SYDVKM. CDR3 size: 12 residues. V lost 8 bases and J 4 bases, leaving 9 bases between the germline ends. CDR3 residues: CASGLSYNEQFF. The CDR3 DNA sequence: TGTGCCAGCGGACTTTCATACAATGAGCAGTTCTTC. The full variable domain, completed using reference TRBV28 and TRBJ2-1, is DVKVTQSSRYLVKRTGEKVFLECVQDMDHENMFWYRQDPGLGLRLIYFSYDVKMKEKGDIPEGYSVSREKKERFSLILESASTNQTSMYLCASGLSYNEQFFGPGTRLTVL.

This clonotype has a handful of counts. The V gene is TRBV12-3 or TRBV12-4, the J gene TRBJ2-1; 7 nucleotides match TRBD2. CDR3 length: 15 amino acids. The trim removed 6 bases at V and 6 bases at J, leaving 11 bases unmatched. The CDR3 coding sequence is TGTGCCAGCAGCCCTAGAACGGGAGGTGGCAATGAGCAGTTCTTC. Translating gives CASSPRTGGGNEQFF.

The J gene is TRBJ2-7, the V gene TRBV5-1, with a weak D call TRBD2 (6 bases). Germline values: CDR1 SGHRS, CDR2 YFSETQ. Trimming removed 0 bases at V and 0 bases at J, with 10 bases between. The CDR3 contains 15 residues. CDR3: CASSLGSGTSYEQYF. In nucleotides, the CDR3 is TGCGCCAGCAGCTTGGGTAGCGGCACCTCCTACGAGCAGTACTTC. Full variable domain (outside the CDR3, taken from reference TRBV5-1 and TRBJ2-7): KAGVTQTPRYLIKTRGQQVTLSCSPISGHRSVSWYQQTPGQGLQFLFEYFSETQRNKGNFPGRFSGRQFSNSRSEMNVSTLELGDSALYLCASSLGSGTSYEQYFGPGTRLTVT.

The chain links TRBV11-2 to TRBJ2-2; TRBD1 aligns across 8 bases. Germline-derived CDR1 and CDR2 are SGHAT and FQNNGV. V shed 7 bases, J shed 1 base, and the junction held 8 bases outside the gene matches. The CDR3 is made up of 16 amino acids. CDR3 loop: CASTKRDRGNTGELFF. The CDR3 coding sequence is TGTGCCAGCACCAAAAGAGACAGGGGGAACACCGGGGAGCTGTTTTTT.

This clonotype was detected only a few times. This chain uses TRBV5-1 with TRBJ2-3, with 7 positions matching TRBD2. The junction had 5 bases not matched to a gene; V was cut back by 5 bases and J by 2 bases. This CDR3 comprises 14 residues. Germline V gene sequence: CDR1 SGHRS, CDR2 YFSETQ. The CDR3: CASRIREDTDTQYF. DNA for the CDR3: TGCGCCAGCAGGATACGGGAGGACACAGATACGCAGTATTTT.

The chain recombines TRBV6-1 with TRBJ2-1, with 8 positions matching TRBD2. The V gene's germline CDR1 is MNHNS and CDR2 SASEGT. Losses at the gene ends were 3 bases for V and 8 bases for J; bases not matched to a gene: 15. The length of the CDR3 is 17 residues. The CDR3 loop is CASSDGPGLGIRDEQFF. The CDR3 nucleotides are TGTGCCAGCAGTGATGGGCCGGGACTAGGAATTCGCGATGAGCAGTTCTTC.

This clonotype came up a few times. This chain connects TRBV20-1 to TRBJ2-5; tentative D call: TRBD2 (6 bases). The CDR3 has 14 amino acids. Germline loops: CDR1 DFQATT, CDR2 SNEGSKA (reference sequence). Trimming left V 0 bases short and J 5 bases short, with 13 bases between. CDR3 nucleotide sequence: TGCAGTGCTAGAGATCCGCTAGGGAGGGAGACCCAGTACTTC. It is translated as CSARDPLGRETQYF.

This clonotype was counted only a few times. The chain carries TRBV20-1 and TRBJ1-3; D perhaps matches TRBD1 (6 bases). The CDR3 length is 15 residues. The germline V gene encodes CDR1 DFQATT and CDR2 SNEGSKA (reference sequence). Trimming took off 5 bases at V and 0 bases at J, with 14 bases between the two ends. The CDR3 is CSAEGGGDSGNTIYF. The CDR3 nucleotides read TGCAGTGCTGAAGGGGGTGGGGACTCTGGAAACACCATATATTTT.

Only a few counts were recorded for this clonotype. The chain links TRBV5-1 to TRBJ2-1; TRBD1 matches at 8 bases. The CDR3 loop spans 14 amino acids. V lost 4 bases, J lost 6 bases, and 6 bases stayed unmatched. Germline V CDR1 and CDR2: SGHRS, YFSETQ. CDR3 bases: TGCGCCAGCAGCGGCCGGACAGGGAGCAATGAGCAGTTCTTC. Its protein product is CASSGRTGSNEQFF. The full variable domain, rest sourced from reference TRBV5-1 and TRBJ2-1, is KAGVTQTPRYLIKTRGQQVTLSCSPISGHRSVSWYQQTPGQGLQFLFEYFSETQRNKGNFPGRFSGRQFSNSRSEMNVSTLELGDSALYLCASSGRTGSNEQFFGPGTRLTVL.

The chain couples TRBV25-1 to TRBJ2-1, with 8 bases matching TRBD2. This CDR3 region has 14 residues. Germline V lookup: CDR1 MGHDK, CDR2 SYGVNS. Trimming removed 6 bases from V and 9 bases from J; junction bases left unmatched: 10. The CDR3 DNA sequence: TGTGCCAGCAGCGGGGGGACTAGGGTAGGTGAGCAGTTCTTC. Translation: CASSGGTRVGEQFF.

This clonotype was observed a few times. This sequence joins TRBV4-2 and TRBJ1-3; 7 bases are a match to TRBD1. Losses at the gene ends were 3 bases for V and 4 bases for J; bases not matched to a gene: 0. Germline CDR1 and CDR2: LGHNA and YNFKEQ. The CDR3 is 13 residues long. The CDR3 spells CASSQGQGNTIYF. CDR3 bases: TGTGCCAGCAGCCAGGGACAGGGAAACACCATATATTTT.